This T cell receptor beta chain was recorded in a study of T cells after yellow fever vaccination. Study-wide findings and caveats: Highly abundant clonotypes carried over from the bulk population could end up in FACS-sorted repertoires as contaminants. Subsequent booster samples again held most clones from primary vaccination (approximately 95% CD4, 88% CD8).

TCRdb fed the 5' RACE reads into MiXCR, producing one record per CDR3 protein. This table holds around 600,000 distinct CDR3 sequences, roughly an eighth found once. This clonotype was seen a few times. Antigen: not known. With 4 bases removed from V and 3 bases from J, the gap between germline ends came to 11 bases. Germline V gives CDR1 DFQATT, CDR2 SNEGSKA (reference sequence). There are 13 residues in the CDR3. The J gene is TRBJ2-3, the V gene TRBV20-1; D is unresolved. This specimen consisted of PBMCs, obtained on the day of the yellow fever booster vaccination. This receptor was taken from a man aged 25 to 40 who received the YFV17D yellow fever vaccine. CDR3 nucleotide sequence: TGCAGTGCTAACGGATATGGGACAGATACGCAGTATTTT. This translates into CSANGYGTDTQYF.